Following are 21 T cell receptor beta chains from one sample sequenced in a study of T cell repertoires in cytomegalovirus infection. TCRdb used MiXCR to reprocess the reads, holding one entry per CDR3 protein. Among under 850,000 distinct CDR3 sequences listed, roughly 35% were seen once. Specimen: PBMCs. These receptors were obtained from a human donor in good health (CMV status not recorded). Some clones in this sample may be carry-over from other donors' samples.

This clonotype showed up just a few times. The chain uses TRBV11-2 and TRBJ1-2, with TRBD1 identical over 7 bases. The V and J ends lost 3 bases and 4 bases, in that order; junction bases with no gene match: 11. This CDR3 is 16 amino acids long. Germline V gives CDR1 SGHAT, CDR2 FQNNGV. This CDR3 reads CASSLSGTATSYGYTF. Written as DNA, the CDR3 is TGTGCCAGCAGCTTGAGCGGGACAGCCACCTCCTATGGCTACACCTTC.

This clonotype has more than one count but fewer than ten. This rearrangement joins TRBV6-6 to TRBJ1-4; TRBD1 aligns across 8 bases. This CDR3 spans 19 amino acids. Losses at the gene ends were 0 bases for V and 6 bases for J; bases not matched to a gene: 15. Germline assignment: CDR1 MNHNY and CDR2 SVGAGI (reference sequence). As DNA, the CDR3 is TGTGCCAGCAGTTACTCCCGGACAGGGTCTTTTGGGTACGATGAAAAACTGTTTTTT. Protein product: CASSYSRTGSFGYDEKLFF.

To note about this clonotype: Since a much larger clone is just one base distant, this may be a read error. This chain links TRBV7-2 with TRBJ2-5; 7 bases fit TRBD2. V shed 6 bases and J 4 bases; nucleotides not matched to a gene: 5. This CDR3 region has 13 residues. In germline, CDR1 is SGHTA, CDR2 FQGNSA. The CDR3 spells CTSRPAGVETQYF. CDR3 nucleotide sequence: TGTACCAGCAGACCCGCGGGGGTAGAGACCCAGTACTTC.

The chain couples TRBV28 to TRBJ2-3; 10 bases line up with TRBD2. V shed 3 bases and J 4 bases; nucleotides not matched to a gene: 7. In germline, CDR1 is MDHEN, CDR2 SYDVKM. The CDR3 has 16 amino acids. CDR3 in amino acids: CASSLKEAGGPDTQYF. In nucleotides, the CDR3 is TGTGCCAGCAGTTTGAAGGAAGCGGGAGGGCCAGATACGCAGTATTTT.

This clonotype has ten or more counts. This rearrangement joins TRBV12-3 or TRBV12-4 to TRBJ1-2; the match to TRBD1 covers 8 bases. The CDR3 is made up of 12 amino acids. V was pared by 10 bases and J by 3 bases, with 4 bases of the junction left unmatched. In DNA, the CDR3 is TGTGCCACCAAGACAGGGGACTATGGCTACACCTTC. Translation gives CATKTGDYGYTF.

The chain carries TRBV11-2 and TRBJ2-2; D might be TRBD1 (6 bases). The CDR3 loop spans 16 amino acids. V gave up 0 bases and J gave up 6 bases, with 14 bases separating them. Germline V gene data show CDR1 as SGHAT and CDR2 as FQNNGV. The CDR3 spells CASSLEGAISAGELFF. The CDR3 DNA reads TGTGCCAGCAGCTTAGAGGGGGCAATATCGGCCGGGGAGCTGTTTTTT.

As DNA, the CDR3 is TGTGCCATCGGCTCCGGGACAAAAATAACCGGGGAGCTGTTTTTT. Translated, it gives CAIGSGTKITGELFF. This chain uses TRBV10-3 with TRBJ2-2, with D perhaps TRBD1 (6 bases). The length of the CDR3 is 15 residues. Trimming removed 8 bases from V and 5 bases from J, with 18 bases in between. The germline V gene has CDR1 ENHRY and CDR2 SYGVKD.

The chain joins TRBV5-1 to TRBJ1-2; D is unresolved. V lost 4 bases and J lost 0, with 7 bases in between. Germline CDR1 reads SGHRS; CDR2 reads YFSETQ. The CDR3 length is 13 residues. In nucleotides, the CDR3 is TGCGCCAGCAGCGTCGAAGCTAACTATGGCTACACCTTC. Its protein is CASSVEANYGYTF. The full variable domain, rest sourced from reference TRBV5-1 and TRBJ1-2, is KAGVTQTPRYLIKTRGQQVTLSCSPISGHRSVSWYQQTPGQGLQFLFEYFSETQRNKGNFPGRFSGRQFSNSRSEMNVSTLELGDSALYLCASSVEANYGYTFGSGTRLTVV.

The chain links TRBV6-5 to TRBJ2-5; a possible D gene is TRBD1 (6 bases). CDR1 and CDR2 (germline): MNHEY, SVGAGI. V gave up 8 bases and J gave up 4 bases, with 17 bases separating them. The CDR3 consists of 14 residues. This CDR3 reads CASGGRGDRETQYF. DNA of the CDR3: TGTGCCAGCGGGGGCAGGGGCGACCGAGAGACCCAGTACTTC.

In DNA form, the CDR3 reads TGTGCCAGCAGTCCGATTCCGGGACTAGCGGGAGTGGGCGATGAGCAGTTCTTC. It specifies CASSPIPGLAGVGDEQFF. The V and J genes are TRBV27 and TRBJ2-1, with TRBD2 matching over 14 bases. The CDR3 covers 18 residues. The V gene end was trimmed by 5 bases and the J gene end by 8 bases; junction bases not matched to a gene: 14. Germline V gene lookup returns CDR1 MNHEY and CDR2 SMNVEV (reference sequence).

This clonotype has only a few counts. The chain couples TRBV12-5 to TRBJ2-1; perhaps TRBD1 as D (6 bases). Between the trimmed V and J ends, which lost 3 bases and 9 bases, there was a span of 9 bases. Germline values: CDR1 LGHNT, CDR2 FRNRAP. The CDR3 covers 12 residues. CDR3 nucleotides: TGTGCTAGTGGTTTCCAGGGGATTGAGCAGTTCTTC. Amino acid sequence: CASGFQGIEQFF.

In this sample, this clonotype turned up a few times. The rearrangement uses TRBV19 and TRBJ2-1, with D maybe TRBD2 (5 bases). The CDR3 covers 15 residues. The germline V gene encodes CDR1 LNHDA and CDR2 SQIVND (reference sequence). The V end was cut by 7 bases, the J end by 3 bases, with 16 bases between. For the CDR3, the DNA is TGTGCCAGTAACCTGGGGAGACCCAACTACAATGAGCAGTTCTTC. It specifies CASNLGRPNYNEQFF.

There are a few counts of this clonotype. The chain joins TRBV3-1 to TRBJ2-2, with TRBD2 identical over 13 bases. The CDR3 has 19 amino acids. Germline assignment: CDR1 LGHDT and CDR2 YNNKEL (reference sequence). With 4 bases clipped from V and 0 bases from J, the junction kept 8 bases outside the gene matches. The chain's CDR3 is CASSLGLAGKLANTGELFF. In DNA form, the CDR3 reads TGTGCCAGCAGCCTGGGACTAGCGGGGAAGCTCGCGAACACCGGGGAGCTGTTTTTT.

A word on this clonotype: Its ends do not fully match the called genes, so a read error is possible. V and J are TRBV7-9 and TRBJ2-5, with D unresolved. The V gene's germline CDR1 is SEHNR and CDR2 FQNEAQ (reference sequence). This CDR3 spans 14 amino acids. CDR3 amino acids: CASSLAPREETQYF. CDR3 DNA sequence: TGTGCTAGCAGCTTGGCTCCTAGAGAAGAGACCCAGTACTTC.

About this clonotype itself: With a much larger clone just one base away, this may be a read error. The chain combines TRBV7-2 with TRBJ1-5; the D is unclear. The CDR3 loop spans 12 amino acids. Germline CDR1 reads SGHTA; CDR2 reads FQGNSA. V was clipped by 4 bases and J by 11 bases, with 12 bases between them. The chain's CDR3 is CTSSYARGAQHF. CDR3 in DNA: TGTACCAGCAGCTACGCCCGGGGAGCCCAGCATTTT.

This clonotype was detected ten times or more. The chain employs TRBV7-2 and TRBJ2-7; TRBD2 is a possible D gene (6 bases). CDR1 SGHTA and CDR2 FQGNSA come from the germline V gene. The length of the CDR3 is 13 residues. The ends were cut back, 5 bases at V and 5 bases at J, with 13 bases in the middle. The CDR3 protein is CASSPRTIHEQYF. In nucleotides, the CDR3 is TGTGCCAGCAGCCCTAGGACTATTCACGAGCAGTACTTC.

The chain recombines TRBV24-1 with TRBJ2-7; D remains ambiguous. In germline, CDR1 is KGHDR, CDR2 SFDVKD. V was pared by 2 bases and J by 6 bases, with 13 bases between. The CDR3 has 14 amino acids. Here the CDR3 DNA reads TGTGCCACCAGTGATTCCTACAGAACGAGCGAGCAGTACTTC. Protein sequence: CATSDSYRTSEQYF.

The gene calls are TRBV12-3 or TRBV12-4 and TRBJ2-7, with 7 bases aligning to TRBD2. The CDR3 extends over 14 amino acids. Trimming removed 1 base from V and 5 bases from J; junction bases left unmatched: 5. The CDR3 here is CASSLVRGIHEQYF. DNA for the CDR3: TGTGCCAGCAGTTTAGTGCGGGGGATCCACGAGCAGTACTTC.

V gene TRBV19 combines with J gene TRBJ1-1; the match to TRBD1 covers 7 bases. Germline values: CDR1 LNHDA, CDR2 SQIVND (reference sequence). V was pared by 6 bases and J by 11 bases, with 12 bases of the junction left unmatched. The CDR3 sequence is 13 residues long. The CDR3 loop is CASSIGPTGKAFF. CDR3 DNA sequence: TGTGCCAGTAGCATCGGGCCGACAGGGAAGGCTTTCTTT. The full variable domain, its missing parts supplied by reference TRBV19 and TRBJ1-1, is DGGITQSPKYLFRKEGQNVTLSCEQNLNHDAMYWYRQDPGQGLRLIYYSQIVNDFQKGDIAEGYSVSREKKESFPLTVTSAQKNPTAFYLCASSIGPTGKAFFGQGTRLTVV.

This clonotype was detected only a few times. The junction does not match germline at one end; this may be a read error. V gene TRBV4-2 combines with J gene TRBJ2-7; D ambiguous. Per germline, CDR1 LGHNA and CDR2 YNFKEQ. This CDR3 has 16 residues. This chain's CDR3 is CASSQDGDRSTIAPNF. CDR3 in DNA: TGTGCCAGCAGCCAAGATGGAGACCGGTCTACCATCGCACCAAACTTC.

This chain uses TRBV11-2 with TRBJ2-1; 9 bases match TRBD2. CDR1 is SGHAT, CDR2 FQNNGV, per germline. CDR3 size: 15 residues. Losses at the gene ends were 6 bases for V and 7 bases for J; bases not matched to a gene: 10. This chain's CDR3 is CASRGVSGRGNEQFF. The CDR3 DNA follows: TGTGCCAGCAGGGGGGTTAGCGGGAGAGGAAATGAGCAGTTCTTC.